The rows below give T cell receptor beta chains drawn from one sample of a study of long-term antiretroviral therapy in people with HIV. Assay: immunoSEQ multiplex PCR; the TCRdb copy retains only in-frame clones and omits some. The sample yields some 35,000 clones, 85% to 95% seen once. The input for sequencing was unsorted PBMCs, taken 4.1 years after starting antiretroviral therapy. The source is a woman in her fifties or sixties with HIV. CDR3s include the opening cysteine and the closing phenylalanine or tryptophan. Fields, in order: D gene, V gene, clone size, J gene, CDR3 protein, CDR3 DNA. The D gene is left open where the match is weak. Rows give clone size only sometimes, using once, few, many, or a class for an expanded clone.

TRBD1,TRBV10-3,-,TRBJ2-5,CAISESRGRGQETQYF,TGTGCCATCAGTGAGTCCAGGGGGCGCGGCCAAGAGACCCAGTACTTC
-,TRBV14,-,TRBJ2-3,CASSFGTGVDTQYF,TGTGCCAGCAGTTTCGGGACGGGTGTGGATACGCAGTATTTT
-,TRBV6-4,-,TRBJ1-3,CACKPQGSSFRNTIYF,TGTGCCTGCAAACCTCAGGGTTCCTCTTTTAGAAACACCATATATTTT
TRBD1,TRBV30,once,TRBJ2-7,CAWSVLTGVPYEQYF,TGTGCCTGGAGTGTACTGACAGGGGTCCCCTACGAGCAGTACTTC
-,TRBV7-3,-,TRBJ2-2,CASSLTYLGGQDTGELFF,TGTGCCAGCAGCTTAACATATCTGGGGGGGCAAGACACCGGGGAGCTGTTTTTT
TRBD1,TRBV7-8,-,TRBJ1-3,CASSPRGGTGNTIYF,TGTGCCAGCAGCCCCAGGGGGGGCACTGGAAACACCATATATTTT
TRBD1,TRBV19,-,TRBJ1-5,CASSRFRPGQRTRSNQPQHF,TGTGCCAGTAGTCGATTTCGACCGGGACAGCGCACTCGAAGCAATCAGCCCCAGCATTTT
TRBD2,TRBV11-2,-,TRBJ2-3,CASSLAQTSGGYTDTQYF,TGTGCCAGCAGCTTAGCCCAGACTAGCGGGGGGTACACAGATACGCAGTATTTT
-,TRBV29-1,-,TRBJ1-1,CSVPSPEAFF,TGCAGCGTCCCCTCACCTGAAGCTTTCTTT
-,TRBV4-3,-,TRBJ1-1,CASSPRIPNTEAFF,TGCGCCAGCAGCCCCCGGATACCGAACACTGAAGCTTTCTTT
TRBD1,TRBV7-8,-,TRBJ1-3,CASSFSGTGSGNTIYF,TGTGCCAGCAGCTTCTCCGGGACAGGGAGCGGAAACACCATATATTTT
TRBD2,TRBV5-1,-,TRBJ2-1,CASSLVAGAYNEQFF,TGCGCCAGCAGCTTGGTTGCGGGGGCCTACAATGAGCAGTTCTTC
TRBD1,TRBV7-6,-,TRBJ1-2,CASSSEGQLYGYTF,TGTGCCAGCAGCTCCGAGGGACAGCTCTATGGCTACACCTTC
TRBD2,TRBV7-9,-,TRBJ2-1,CASSLGLAGGNEQFF,TGTGCCAGCAGCTTAGGGCTAGCGGGCGGCAATGAGCAGTTCTTC
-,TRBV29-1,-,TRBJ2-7,CSVDDLLEAGSSYEQYF,TGCAGCGTTGATGATTTGCTAGAGGCAGGGTCCTCCTACGAGCAGTACTTC
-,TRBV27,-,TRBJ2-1,CASSRQRDTSSYNEQFF,TGTGCCAGCAGCCGACAACGGGACACTAGCTCCTACAATGAGCAGTTCTTC
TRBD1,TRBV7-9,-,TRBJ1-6,CASSLHGTGTSPLHF,TGTGCCAGCAGCTTACACGGGACAGGCACTTCACCCCTCCACTTT
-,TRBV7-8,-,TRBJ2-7,CASSAGRGALEQYF,TGTGCCAGCAGCGCCGGGCGAGGGGCTCTCGAGCAGTACTTC
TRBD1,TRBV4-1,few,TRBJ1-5,CASRRTGNSNQPQHF,TGCGCCAGCAGGCGGACAGGCAATAGCAATCAGCCCCAGCATTTT
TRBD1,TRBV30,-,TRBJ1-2,CAWSEDRSHGYTF,TGTGCCTGGAGCGAGGACAGGTCCCACGGCTACACCTTC
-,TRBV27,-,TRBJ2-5,CASSLYWDTIQETQYF,TGTGCCAGCAGTTTATATTGGGACACAATCCAAGAGACCCAGTACTTC
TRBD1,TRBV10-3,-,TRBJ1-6,CAISDKGGQGDHSPLHF,TGTGCCATCAGTGACAAAGGGGGACAGGGGGATCATTCACCCCTCCACTTT
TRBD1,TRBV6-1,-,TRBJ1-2,CASSARQGTHYGYTF,TGTGCCAGCAGTGCGAGACAGGGAACCCACTATGGCTACACCTTC
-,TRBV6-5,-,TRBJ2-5,CASSFVGRQETQYF,TGTGCCAGCAGTTTCGTCGGGCGGCAAGAGACCCAGTACTTC
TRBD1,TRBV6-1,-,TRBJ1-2,CASGDRGLVYGYTF,TGTGCCAGCGGGGACAGGGGGCTCGTCTATGGCTACACCTTC
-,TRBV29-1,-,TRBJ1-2,CSGWTEDSANYGYTF,TGCAGCGGGTGGACGGAGGACAGCGCTAACTATGGCTACACCTTC
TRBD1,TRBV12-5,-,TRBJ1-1,CASGLPTGRDTEAFF,TGTGCTAGTGGTTTGCCGACAGGGAGGGATACTGAAGCTTTCTTT
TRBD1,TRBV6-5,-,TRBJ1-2,CASSIDRGSGYGYTF,TGTGCCAGCAGTATAGACAGGGGATCTGGCTATGGCTACACCTTC
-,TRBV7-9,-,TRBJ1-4,CASSIDSFEKLFF,TGTGCCAGCAGCATCGACAGCTTTGAAAAACTGTTTTTT
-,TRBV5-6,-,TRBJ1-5,CASSSYPKGNVQPQHF,TGTGCCAGCAGCTCCTACCCAAAGGGGAACGTTCAGCCCCAGCATTTT
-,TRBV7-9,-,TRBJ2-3,CASSLSILPDTQYF,TGTGCCAGCAGCTTATCGATACTCCCCGATACGCAGTATTTT
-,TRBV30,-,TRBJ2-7,CAWCEGHSPFYEQYF,TGTGCCTGGTGTGAGGGGCATTCGCCTTTCTACGAGCAGTACTTC
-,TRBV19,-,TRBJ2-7,CASSINGQSYEQYF,TGTGCCAGTAGTATAAATGGACAGTCCTACGAGCAGTACTTC
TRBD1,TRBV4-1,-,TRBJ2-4,CASSQGVWTGGKNIQYF,TGCGCCAGCAGCCAAGGAGTATGGACAGGGGGCAAAAACATTCAGTACTTC
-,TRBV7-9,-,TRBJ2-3,CASSPRTDTDTQYF,TGTGCCAGCAGCCCCCGGACAGATACAGATACGCAGTATTTT
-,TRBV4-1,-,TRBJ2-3,CASSQVQGHTDTQYF,TGCGCCAGCAGCCAAGTCCAGGGACACACAGATACGCAGTATTTT
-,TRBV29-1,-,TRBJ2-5,CSVVPGPKGETQYF,TGCAGCGTTGTCCCCGGGCCAAAAGGGGAGACCCAGTACTTC
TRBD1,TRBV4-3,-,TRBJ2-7,CASSQGTGTYEQYF,TGCGCCAGCAGCCAAGGGACAGGGACCTACGAGCAGTACTTC
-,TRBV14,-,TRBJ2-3,CASSQGQALLATDTQYF,TGTGCCAGCAGCCAAGGACAGGCCCTTCTTGCGACAGATACGCAGTATTTT
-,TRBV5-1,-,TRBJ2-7,CASSLEPQSSYEQYF,TGCGCCAGCAGCTTGGAGCCCCAGAGCTCCTACGAGCAGTACTTC
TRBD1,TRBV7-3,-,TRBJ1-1,CASSLTGVVNTEAFF,TGTGCCAGCAGCCTGACAGGGGTGGTGAACACTGAAGCTTTCTTT
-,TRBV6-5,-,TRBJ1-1,CASSSVTKNTEAFF,TGTGCCAGCAGTTCGGTTACGAAGAACACTGAAGCTTTCTTT
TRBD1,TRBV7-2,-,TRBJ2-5,CASSWGQGAQTQYF,TGTGCCAGCAGCTGGGGACAGGGGGCACAGACCCAGTACTTC
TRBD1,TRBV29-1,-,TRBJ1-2,CSVVTGGYGYTF,TGCAGCGTTGTAACAGGGGGCTATGGCTACACCTTC
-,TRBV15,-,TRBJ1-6,CATSLRVGSPLHF,TGTGCCACCAGCCTCAGGGTCGGCTCACCCCTCCACTTT
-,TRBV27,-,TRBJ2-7,CASSLRGITNYEQYF,TGTGCCAGCAGTTTACGAGGAATAACTAACTACGAGCAGTACTTC
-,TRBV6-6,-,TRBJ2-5,CASSYSSGGTETQYF,TGTGCCAGCAGTTACTCCAGTGGGGGGACGGAGACCCAGTACTTC
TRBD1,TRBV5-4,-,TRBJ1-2,CASSLGDRANYGYTF,TGTGCCAGCAGCTTGGGGGACAGAGCTAACTATGGCTACACCTTC
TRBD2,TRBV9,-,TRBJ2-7,CASSLRSSGGSEFYEQYF,TGTGCCAGCAGCCTCAGGAGTAGCGGGGGCTCGGAGTTCTACGAGCAGTACTTC
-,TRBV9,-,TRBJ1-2,CASRSTVGGYTF,TGTGCCAGCAGGTCCACAGTAGGTGGCTACACCTTC
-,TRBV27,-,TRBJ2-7,CASSRGALSYEQYF,TGTGCCAGCTCCAGGGGGGCCCTCTCCTACGAGCAGTACTTC
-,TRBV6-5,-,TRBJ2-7,CASSMTLDYEQYF,TGTGCCAGCAGTATGACACTAGACTACGAGCAGTACTTC
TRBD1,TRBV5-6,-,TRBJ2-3,CASSPGTGDTDTQYF,TGTGCCAGCAGCCCTGGGACAGGGGACACAGATACGCAGTATTTT
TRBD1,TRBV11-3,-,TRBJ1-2,CASSSRDSLYGYTF,TGTGCCAGCAGCTCCAGGGACAGTCTCTATGGCTACACCTTC